The 7 T cell receptor beta chains presented below share a single source sample, sequenced in a study of shared clonotypes between healthy human individuals. Produced via immunoSEQ multiplex PCR; TCRdb's table is partial and in-frame only. The data hold 780,000 or so clones, with around 77% observed a single time. Sequencing was done on a sample of memory CD4+ T cells sorted from blood. Subset specified: CD45RA-negative fraction. These receptors all stem from a woman aged 30 to 39 in good health.

The rearrangement joins TRBV19 to TRBJ2-5; 8 bases are shared with TRBD1. V shed 4 bases, J shed 4 bases, and the junction held 8 bases outside the gene matches. Germline CDR1 is LNHDA and CDR2 is SQIVND (reference sequence). This CDR3 comprises 15 residues. The chain's CDR3 is CASSTRQGSGETQYF. CDR3 bases: TGTGCCAGTAGTACCCGACAGGGGTCGGGAGAGACCCAGTACTTC.

This clone came up a few times. The J gene is TRBJ1-2, the V gene TRBV30; TRBD1 might be the D (6 bases). This CDR3 has 13 residues. V was pared by 3 bases and J by 6 bases, with 14 bases between. The germline V gene has CDR1 GTSNPN and CDR2 SVGIG (reference sequence). The CDR3, as DNA: TGTGCCTGGAGGAGACTACAGGGAGATGGCTACACCTTC. Translation gives CAWRRLQGDGYTF. Supplemented by reference TRBV30 and TRBJ1-2, the full variable domain reads SQTIHQWPATLVQPVGSPLSLECTVEGTSNPNLYWYRQAAGRGLQLLFYSVGIGQISSEVPQNLSASRPQDRQFILSSKKLLLSDSGFYLCAWRRLQGDGYTFGSGTRLTVV.

This chain joins TRBV9 and TRBJ1-5, with no clear D. Trimming cost V 0 bases and J 9 bases, with 13 bases left between them. CDR1 and CDR2 from the germline V gene are SGDLS and YYNGEE. CDR3 size: 14 residues. CDR3 loop: CASSVGRDGAPQHF. Here the CDR3 DNA reads TGTGCCAGCAGCGTAGGGCGTGATGGAGCGCCCCAGCATTTT. The whole variable domain, filled in from reference TRBV9 and TRBJ1-5, reads DSGVTQTPKHLITATGQRVTLRCSPRSGDLSVYWYQQSLDQGLQFLIQYYNGEERAKGNILERFSAQQFPDLHSELNLSSLELGDSALYFCASSVGRDGAPQHFGDGTRLSIL.

This chain joins TRBV7-9 and TRBJ2-1; D unclear. The CDR3 is made up of 15 amino acids. Per the germline V gene, CDR1 is SEHNR and CDR2 is FQNEAQ (reference sequence). Trimming removed 6 bases from V and 9 bases from J, with 21 bases in between. The CDR3 spells CASSPLGIMNSEQFF. CDR3 sequence (DNA): TGTGCCAGCAGTCCCTTAGGAATCATGAACAGTGAGCAGTTCTTC.

The J gene is TRBJ2-7, the V gene TRBV7-6; TRBD2 matches at 9 bases. The length of the CDR3 is 16 residues. The ends lost 5 bases at V and 0 bases at J; junction bases unmatched: 8. Looked up from germline, CDR1 is SGHVS and CDR2 is FNYEAQ. The CDR3 bases are TGTGCCAGCAGCCACCCTTATAGCGGGAGCTCCTACGAGCAGTACTTC. This gives the protein CASSHPYSGSSYEQYF.

The chain is built from TRBV5-1 and TRBJ2-6, with a weak D call TRBD2 (5 bases). Trimming shortened V by 7 bases and J by 4 bases, and 21 bases separated the two germline ends. The CDR3 is made up of 17 amino acids. Germline lookup yields CDR1 SGHRS and CDR2 YFSETQ. CDR3 bases: TGCGCCAGCGGACGCGACGGAGGATTTGTCGGGGCCAACGTCCTGACTTTC. This codes for CASGRDGGFVGANVLTF. Combining the CDR3 with reference TRBV5-1 and TRBJ2-6 gives the whole variable domain KAGVTQTPRYLIKTRGQQVTLSCSPISGHRSVSWYQQTPGQGLQFLFEYFSETQRNKGNFPGRFSGRQFSNSRSEMNVSTLELGDSALYLCASGRDGGFVGANVLTFGAGSRLTVL.

V is TRBV7-8 and J is TRBJ2-7; 9 bases are a match to TRBD1. This CDR3 contains 14 residues. CDR1 SGHVS and CDR2 FQNEAQ come from the germline V gene. The V and J ends lost 3 bases and 4 bases, in that order; junction bases with no gene match: 4. This CDR3 is CASSLSGTGYEQYF. The DNA of the CDR3 is TGTGCCAGCAGCTTGTCCGGGACAGGGTACGAGCAGTACTTC.